The 12 T cell receptor beta chains listed next were all sequenced from one sample in a study of PD-1 blockade in classical Hodgkin lymphoma. Profiled with immunoSEQ multiplex PCR; TCRdb holds only in-frame clones, not every one. The sample holds 11,000 to 15,000 clones, around four fifths seen once. Autologous stem cell transplantation was followed by relapse in every patient, and brentuximab vedotin exposure varied. Sequences were derived from peripheral blood mononuclear cells (PBMCs), sampled at baseline. The receptors here all came from a human donor with classical Hodgkin lymphoma.

For this clone: Other DNA variants within this sample encode the same CDR3. The chain employs TRBV14 and TRBJ2-6, with D uncertain. The CDR3 contains 15 residues. The V and J ends lost 1 base and 0 bases respectively, with 4 bases between them. Germline CDR1 reads SGHDN; CDR2 reads FVKESK. This chain's CDR3 is CASSQGSSGANVLTF. In DNA form, the CDR3 reads TGTGCCAGCAGCCAAGGATCCTCTGGGGCCAACGTCCTGACTTTC.

V usage is TRBV9 and J usage is TRBJ1-1; D is unresolved. The CDR3 has 14 residues. CDR1 is SGDLS and CDR2 is YYNGEE in the germline V gene. Trimming stripped 3 bases from V and 5 bases from J, with 14 bases between. CDR3 region: CASSGRPSGTEAFF. The CDR3 coding sequence is TGTGCCAGCAGCGGAAGGCCTTCCGGGACTGAAGCTTTCTTT.

The CDR3 loop is CASGQGGSYNSPLHF. DNA of the CDR3: TGTGCCAGCGGGCAGGGAGGCTCCTATAATTCACCCCTCCACTTT. The V gene is TRBV2, the J gene TRBJ1-6; D may be TRBD1 (5 bases). Trimming removed 8 bases from V and 0 bases from J, with 11 bases in between. The CDR3 totals 15 residues. Per germline, CDR1 SNHLY and CDR2 FYNNEI.

The chain is built from TRBV27 and TRBJ1-2; unclear D gene. V lost 2 bases, J lost 3 bases, and 7 bases lay in between. This CDR3 has 13 amino acids. The germline CDR1 and CDR2 sequences are MNHEY and SMNVEV (reference sequence). The CDR3 sequence is CASSLARDYGYTF. CDR3 in DNA: TGTGCCAGCAGTTTAGCACGGGACTATGGCTACACCTTC.

This clone was picked up one time. The chain couples TRBV4-2 to TRBJ2-3; perhaps TRBD2 as D (6 bases). Germline V gives CDR1 LGHNA, CDR2 YNFKEQ. The CDR3 loop spans 15 amino acids. V lost 2 bases to trimming and J lost 5 bases, with 14 bases between them. CDR3 in DNA: TGTGCCAGCAGCCAACCACTAGCTGGGATAGATACGCAGTATTTT. Residues: CASSQPLAGIDTQYF.

With regard to this clone: Other DNA sequences in the same sample also yield this CDR3. This chain connects TRBV28 to TRBJ1-2, with 11 nucleotides matching TRBD1. Germline CDR1 MDHEN, CDR2 SYDVKM. V trimming: 2 bases; J trimming: 4 bases; junction bases outside the gene matches: 9. The CDR3 spans 17 residues. The CDR3 here is CASSLGETGTGGYGYTF. CDR3 DNA sequence: TGTGCCAGCAGTTTAGGGGAAACGGGGACAGGGGGCTATGGCTACACCTTC.

Note on this clone: One end of the junction is discordant with germline, which a read error may explain. This same CDR3 is encoded by further DNA sequences in the sample. The rearrangement joins TRBV27 to TRBJ1-6; possible D gene TRBD1, 6 bases. There are 15 residues in the CDR3. CDR1 MNHEY and CDR2 SMNVEV come from the germline V gene (reference sequence). CDR3 DNA: TGCGCCAGCAGTATTAGACAGGCGAATAATTCACCCCTCCACTTT. Translation: CASSIRQANNSPLHF.

The V gene is TRBV5-1, the J gene TRBJ2-3, with TRBD2 identical over 9 bases. J lost 2 bases, V lost 4 bases, and 11 bases had no gene match. Germline CDR1 SGHRS, CDR2 YFSETQ. The CDR3 totals 17 residues. CDR3 amino acids: CASSPGVAGASTDTQYF. The DNA for the CDR3 is TGCGCCAGCAGCCCGGGGGTAGCGGGGGCCTCCACAGATACGCAGTATTTT.

The J gene is TRBJ1-2, the V gene TRBV10-3, with 7 nucleotides matching TRBD1. V dropped 0 bases and J dropped 7; count of bases not matched to a gene: 14. CDR1 is ENHRY and CDR2 is SYGVKD in the germline V gene. This CDR3 contains 17 residues. The CDR3 protein is CAISESITNRGKFGYTF. The CDR3 bases are TGTGCCATCAGTGAGTCTATCACCAACAGGGGAAAATTTGGCTACACCTTC.

The chain carries TRBV2 and TRBJ2-2; no definite D call. This CDR3 is built from 15 residues. The germline V gene encodes CDR1 SNHLY and CDR2 FYNNEI. The V end lost 8 bases, the J end lost 1 base, and 14 bases lay between the germline ends. The CDR3 DNA is TGTGCCAGCGTCATGGGGTTAGGGAACACCGGGGAGCTGTTTTTT. Translating gives CASVMGLGNTGELFF.

This clone appeared a single time. This CDR3 reads CASSQGAWTGGNGNQPQHF. Written as DNA, the CDR3 is TGCGCCAGCAGCCAAGGGGCCTGGACAGGGGGGAATGGCAATCAGCCCCAGCATTTT. This chain connects TRBV4-3 to TRBJ1-5; the match to TRBD1 covers 10 bases. With V trimmed by 1 base and J by 2 bases, 11 bases remained unmatched. CDR3 length equals 19 residues. CDR1 is LGHNA and CDR2 is YSLEER in the germline V gene.

This chain links TRBV7-9 with TRBJ1-3; no firm D call. The CDR3 runs to 16 residues. Trimming cost V 6 bases and J 0 bases, with 15 bases left between them. Germline CDR1 SEHNR, CDR2 FQNEAQ (reference sequence). The DNA for the CDR3 is TGTGCCAGCAGGTCAGGAGAACCTGGCTCTGGAAACACCATATATTTT. Protein sequence: CASRSGEPGSGNTIYF.